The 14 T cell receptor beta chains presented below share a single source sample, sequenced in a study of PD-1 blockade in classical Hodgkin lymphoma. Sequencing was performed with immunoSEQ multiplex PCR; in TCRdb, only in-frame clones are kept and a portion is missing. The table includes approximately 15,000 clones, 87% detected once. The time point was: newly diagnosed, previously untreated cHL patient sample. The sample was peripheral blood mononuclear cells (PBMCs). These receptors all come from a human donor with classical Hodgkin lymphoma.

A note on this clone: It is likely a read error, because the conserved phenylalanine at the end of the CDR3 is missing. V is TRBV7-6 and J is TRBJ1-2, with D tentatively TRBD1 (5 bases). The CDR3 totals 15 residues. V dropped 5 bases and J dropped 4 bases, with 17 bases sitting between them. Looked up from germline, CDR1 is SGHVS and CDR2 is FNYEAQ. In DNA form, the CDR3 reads TGTGCCAGCAGCAAAGGGGCTCGAAAGACCTATGGCTACACCTTA. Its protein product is CASSKGARKTYGYTL.

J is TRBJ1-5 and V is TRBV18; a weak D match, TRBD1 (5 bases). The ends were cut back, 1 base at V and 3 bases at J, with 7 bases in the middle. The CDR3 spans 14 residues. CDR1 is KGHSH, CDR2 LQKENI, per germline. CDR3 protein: CASSPQGPNQPQHF. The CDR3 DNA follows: TGTGCCAGCTCACCACAGGGGCCCAATCAGCCCCAGCATTTT. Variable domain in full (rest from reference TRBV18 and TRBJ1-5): NAGVMQNPRHLVRRRGQEARLRCSPMKGHSHVYWYRQLPEEGLKFMVYLQKENIIDESGMPKERFSAEFPKEGPSILRIQQVVRGDSAAYFCASSPQGPNQPQHFGDGTRLSIL.

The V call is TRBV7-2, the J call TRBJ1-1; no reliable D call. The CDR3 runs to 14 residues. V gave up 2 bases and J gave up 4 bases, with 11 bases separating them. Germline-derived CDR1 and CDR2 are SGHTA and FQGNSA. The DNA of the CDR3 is TGTGCCAGCAGCTTAAGGGATCGGAGCACTGAAGCTTTCTTT. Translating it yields CASSLRDRSTEAFF.

The CDR3 DNA reads TGTGCCAGCAGTCTCCGGGACAGCTCCTACGAGCAGTACTTC. Translating gives CASSLRDSSYEQYF. V usage is TRBV28 and J usage is TRBJ2-7; TRBD1 matches 7 bases. Germline trimming cut 5 bases from V and 0 bases from J; bases unmatched to any gene: 4. This CDR3 contains 14 residues. Germline CDR1 MDHEN, CDR2 SYDVKM.

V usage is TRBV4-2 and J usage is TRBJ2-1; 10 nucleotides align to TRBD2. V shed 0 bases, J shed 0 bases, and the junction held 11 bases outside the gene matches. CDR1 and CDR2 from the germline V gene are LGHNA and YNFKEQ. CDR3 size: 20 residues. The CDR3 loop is CASSQDAGGASGSSYNEQFF. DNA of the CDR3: TGTGCCAGCAGCCAAGATGCGGGCGGTGCTAGCGGGAGCTCCTACAATGAGCAGTTCTTC.

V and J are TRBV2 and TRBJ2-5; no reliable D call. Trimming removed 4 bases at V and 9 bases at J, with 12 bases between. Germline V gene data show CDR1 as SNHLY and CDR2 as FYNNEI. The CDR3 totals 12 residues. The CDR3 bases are TGTGCCAGCAGTGTCCAGCAAGTCGCCCAGTACTTC. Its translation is CASSVQQVAQYF.

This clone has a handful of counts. The CDR3 here is CASSLVDRGLNYEQYF. As DNA, the CDR3 is TGCGCCAGCAGCTTGGTGGACAGGGGACTAAACTACGAGCAGTACTTC. The chain links TRBV5-1 to TRBJ2-7, with 9 bases matching TRBD1. Trimming at V came to 0 bases and at J to 3 bases, leaving 7 bases not matched to a gene. Germline V gene data show CDR1 as SGHRS and CDR2 as YFSETQ. This CDR3 has 16 amino acids.

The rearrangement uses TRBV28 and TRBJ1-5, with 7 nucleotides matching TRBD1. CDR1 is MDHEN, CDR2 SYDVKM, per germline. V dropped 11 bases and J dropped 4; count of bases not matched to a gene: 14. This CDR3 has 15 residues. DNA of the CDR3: TGTGCCGGGTCACGCGCAGGGGGATCGAATCAGCCCCAGCATTTT. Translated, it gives CAGSRAGGSNQPQHF.

This CDR3 reads CASNGQAGEKLFF. CDR3 nucleotide sequence: TGTGCCAGCAACGGACAGGCGGGCGAAAAACTGTTTTTT. The gene calls are TRBV2 and TRBJ1-4, with TRBD1 identical over 7 bases. Trimming took 7 bases from V and 8 from J; bases not matched to a gene: 7. The CDR3 is made up of 13 amino acids. Germline values: CDR1 SNHLY, CDR2 FYNNEI.

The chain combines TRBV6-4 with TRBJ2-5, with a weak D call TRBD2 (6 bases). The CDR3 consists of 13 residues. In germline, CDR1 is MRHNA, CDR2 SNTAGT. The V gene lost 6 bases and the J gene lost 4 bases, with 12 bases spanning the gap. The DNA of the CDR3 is TGTGCCAGCAGCAGGGACTTCGGAGAGACCCAGTACTTC. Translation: CASSRDFGETQYF.

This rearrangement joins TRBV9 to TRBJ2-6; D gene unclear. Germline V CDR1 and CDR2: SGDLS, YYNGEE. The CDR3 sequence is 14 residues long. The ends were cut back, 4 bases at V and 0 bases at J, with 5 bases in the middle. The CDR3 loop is CASSPRSGANVLTF. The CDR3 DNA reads TGTGCCAGCAGCCCACGCTCTGGGGCCAACGTCCTGACTTTC.

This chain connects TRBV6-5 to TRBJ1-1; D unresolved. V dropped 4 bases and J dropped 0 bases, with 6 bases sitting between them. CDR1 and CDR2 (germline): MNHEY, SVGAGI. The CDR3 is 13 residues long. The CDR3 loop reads CASSWMLNTEAFF. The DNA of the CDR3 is TGTGCCAGCAGTTGGATGTTGAACACTGAAGCTTTCTTT.

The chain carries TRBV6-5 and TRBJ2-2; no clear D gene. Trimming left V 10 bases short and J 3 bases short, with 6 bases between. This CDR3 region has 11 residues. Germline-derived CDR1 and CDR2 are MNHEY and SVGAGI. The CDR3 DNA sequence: TGTGCCACCGAAGACACCGGGGAGCTGTTTTTT. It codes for CATEDTGELFF.

CDR3 in DNA: TGTGCCAGCAGTCGCTTAGATTCACCCCTCCACTTT. Translated: CASSRLDSPLHF. The chain combines TRBV6-1 with TRBJ1-6, with D unclear. Germline V gene lookup returns CDR1 MNHNS and CDR2 SASEGT. The CDR3 has 12 residues. Trimming removed 5 bases at V and 8 bases at J, with 7 bases between.